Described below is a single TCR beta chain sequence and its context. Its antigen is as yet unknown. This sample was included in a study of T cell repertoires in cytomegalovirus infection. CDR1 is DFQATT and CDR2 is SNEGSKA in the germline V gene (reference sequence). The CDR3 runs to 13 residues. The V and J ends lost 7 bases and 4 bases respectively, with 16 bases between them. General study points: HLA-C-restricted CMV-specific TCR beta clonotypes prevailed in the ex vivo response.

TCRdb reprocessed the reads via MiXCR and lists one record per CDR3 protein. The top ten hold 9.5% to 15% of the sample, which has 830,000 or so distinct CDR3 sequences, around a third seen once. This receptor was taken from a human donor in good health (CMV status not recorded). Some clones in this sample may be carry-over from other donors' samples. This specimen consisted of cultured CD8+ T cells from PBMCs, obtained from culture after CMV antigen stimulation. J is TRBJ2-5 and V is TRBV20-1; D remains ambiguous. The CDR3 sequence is CSVPSRNRETQYF. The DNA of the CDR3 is TGCAGTGTTCCTTCGCGGAACAGAGAGACCCAGTACTTC.